A selection of T cell receptor beta chains follows, all from one sample in a study of blood T cell repertoires in COVID-19. Measured with immunoSEQ multiplex PCR; TCRdb has only the in-frame clones, and not every one. The table shows 230,000 or so clones, with 88% occurring only once. Sample: PBMCs or T cells enriched from blood (not recorded which). Source of these receptors: a woman aged 35 to 49 with acute COVID-19. Both conserved end residues are part of each CDR3. A D gene is named only where the DNA matches it firmly. Size is omitted from some rows. Given values are once, few, many or a class for expanded clones.

j_gene	d_gene	abundance	v_gene	CDR3aa	CDR3nt
TRBJ2-1	-	-	TRBV19	CASSISVLARGNEQFF	TGTGCCAGTAGTATCTCGGTACTAGCAAGGGGCAATGAGCAGTTCTTC
TRBJ2-7	TRBD1	-	TRBV7-2	CASSSAGTGRREQYF	TGTGCCAGCAGCTCGGCCGGGACAGGGCGGCGCGAGCAGTACTTC
TRBJ2-2	TRBD2	-	TRBV27	CASTTRREGRAGTGELFF	TGTGCCAGCACCACCAGGCGGGAGGGCCGGGCGGGCACCGGGGAGCTGTTTTTT
TRBJ1-4	-	-	TRBV29-1	CSVHSNEKLFF	TGCAGCGTTCACAGTAATGAAAAACTGTTTTTT
TRBJ1-1	-	-	TRBV7-8	CASSLSGLAEAFF	TGTGCCAGCAGCTTATCAGGGTTGGCTGAAGCTTTCTTT
TRBJ1-2	-	-	TRBV4-2	CASSQAGAVYGYTF	TGTGCCAGCAGCCAAGCGGGTGCTGTGTATGGCTACACCTTC
TRBJ2-2	-	-	TRBV5-6	CASSRLGAGSYLGELFF	TGTGCCAGCAGCCGGTTGGGGGCAGGGTCCTACCTCGGGGAGCTGTTTTTT
TRBJ1-5	TRBD1	-	TRBV19	CASETGGEDQPQHF	TGTGCCAGTGAAACAGGGGGGGAGGATCAGCCCCAGCATTTT
TRBJ1-2	-	-	TRBV3-1/TRBV3-2	CASSKIAGFGYGYTF	TGTGCCAGCTCAAAGATTGCAGGGTTCGGGTATGGCTACACCTTC
TRBJ1-4	-	once	TRBV30	CAWTLGWRREKLFF	TGTGCCTGGACTTTAGGGTGGAGGAGGGAAAAACTGTTTTTT
TRBJ2-7	-	once	TRBV21-1	CASSKPGHSSYEQYF	TGTGCCAGCAGTAAACCGGGACATAGCTCCTACGAGCAGTACTTC
TRBJ1-2	-	-	TRBV29-1	CSVDTGSNYGYTF	TGCAGCGTTGATACCGGGTCTAACTATGGCTACACCTTC
TRBJ2-1	TRBD2	-	TRBV24-1	CATSEEGGYADEQFF	TGTGCCACCAGTGAGGAGGGAGGGTATGCGGATGAGCAGTTCTTC
TRBJ2-5	TRBD2	-	TRBV5-4	CASRLAGLQETQYF	TGTGCCAGCAGACTAGCGGGCCTCCAAGAGACCCAGTACTTC
TRBJ2-2	-	-	TRBV10-1	CASSGAPPGELFF	TGCGCCAGCAGTGGAGCCCCCCCCGGGGAGCTGTTTTTT
TRBJ1-6	-	-	TRBV27	CASSRTGRGLGSPLHF	TGTGCCAGCAGTAGGACGGGTCGGGGTTTGGGTTCACCCCTCCACTTT
TRBJ1-2	-	-	TRBV11-2	CASSLVTGQYQDGYTF	TGTGCCAGCAGCTTAGTAACAGGGCAGTATCAGGATGGCTACACCTTC
TRBJ2-5	TRBD1	-	TRBV30	CAWSTGTGQETQYF	TGTGCCTGGAGTACCGGGACAGGGCAAGAGACCCAGTACTTC
TRBJ1-6	-	-	TRBV30	CAWSDSNSPLHF	TGTGCCTGGAGCGACAGTAATTCACCCCTCCACTTT
TRBJ2-1	-	-	TRBV10-1	CASSEGRLGYNEQFF	TGCGCCAGCAGTGAGGGCAGACTGGGCTACAATGAGCAGTTCTTC
TRBJ2-7	TRBD2	-	TRBV18	CASSPGLAGGFYEQYF	TGTGCCAGCTCACCGGGACTAGCGGGGGGATTCTACGAGCAGTACTTC
TRBJ2-2	-	-	TRBV11-2	CASSLTSGYTGELFF	TGTGCCAGCAGCTTAACTTCAGGGTACACCGGGGAGCTGTTTTTT
TRBJ1-2	TRBD1	-	TRBV5-6	CASILMGQGAYGYTF	TGTGCCAGCATCCTGATGGGACAGGGAGCCTATGGCTACACCTTC
TRBJ2-2	TRBD2	-	TRBV15	CATSRDGTSRYTGELFF	TGTGCCACCAGCAGAGATGGGACTAGCCGATACACCGGGGAGCTGTTTTTT
TRBJ2-2	-	-	TRBV27	CASSQTGPSTGELFF	TGTGCCAGCAGCCAGACAGGTCCCAGCACCGGGGAGCTGTTTTTT
TRBJ1-2	-	-	TRBV7-8	CASSPQGGATILYGYTF	TGTGCCAGCAGCCCTCAGGGAGGGGCCACCATCCTCTATGGCTACACCTTC
TRBJ1-5	-	-	TRBV30	CAWNAGVNQPQHF	TGTGCCTGGAATGCAGGGGTTAATCAGCCCCAGCATTTT
TRBJ2-6	TRBD1	once	TRBV14	CASSPDRGRSGANVLTF	TGTGCCAGCAGCCCCGACAGGGGAAGGTCTGGGGCCAACGTCCTGACTTTC
TRBJ2-1	TRBD1	-	TRBV5-4	CASSGDRDNEQFF	TGTGCCAGCAGCGGAGACAGGGACAATGAGCAGTTCTTC
TRBJ1-2	TRBD1	-	TRBV3-1/TRBV3-2	CASRDYSGGKNGYTF	TGTGCCAGCAGGGATTACTCAGGGGGCAAGAATGGCTACACCTTC
TRBJ1-1	TRBD1	-	TRBV12-3/TRBV12-4	CASNRQGVTEAFF	TGTGCCAGCAACAGACAGGGGGTGACTGAAGCTTTCTTT
TRBJ2-5	-	once	TRBV30	CAWTFQETQYF	TGTGCCTGGACTTTCCAAGAGACCCAGTACTTC
TRBJ2-7	-	few	TRBV19	CASSTPVSYEQYF	TGTGCCAGTAGTACCCCAGTCTCCTACGAGCAGTACTTC
TRBJ1-1	TRBD1	-	TRBV5-1	CASSSGTGMNTEAFF	TGCGCCAGCAGCTCCGGGACAGGGATGAACACTGAAGCTTTCTTT
TRBJ2-1	-	-	TRBV11-3	CASNPGEIYNEQFF	TGTGCCAGCAATCCGGGAGAGATCTACAATGAGCAGTTCTTC
TRBJ2-2	TRBD1	-	TRBV6-6	CASSRSTGVNTGELFF	TGTGCCAGCAGTCGATCGACAGGGGTGAACACCGGGGAGCTGTTTTTT
TRBJ1-1	TRBD1	-	TRBV6-2/TRBV6-3	CASRPVLRQGNTEAFF	TGTGCCAGCAGACCTGTGTTGAGACAGGGGAACACTGAAGCTTTCTTT
TRBJ2-3	TRBD2	-	TRBV7-9	CASSSGRELADTQYF	TGTGCCAGCAGCTCGGGGAGGGAACTAGCGGATACGCAGTATTTT
TRBJ1-1	-	-	TRBV29-1	CSTWTVNTEAFF	TGCAGCACCTGGACAGTGAACACTGAAGCTTTCTTT
TRBJ2-3	TRBD1	-	TRBV18	CASSPLDRGDTQYF	TGTGCCAGCTCACCACTTGACAGGGGAGATACGCAGTATTTT
TRBJ1-1	TRBD1	-	TRBV5-6	CASSLDTGAGPFRAFF	TGTGCCAGCAGCTTGGATACAGGGGCAGGGCCCTTTAGGGCTTTCTTT
TRBJ2-1	-	-	TRBV7-2	CASSPQAGIIYNEQFF	TGTGCCAGCAGCCCCCAAGCGGGTATAATCTACAATGAGCAGTTCTTC
TRBJ2-5	-	-	TRBV2	CASRGAGQETQYF	TGTGCCAGCAGGGGGGCAGGACAGGAGACCCAGTACTTC
TRBJ2-7	TRBD1	-	TRBV5-1	CASSLGGTGGEYEQYF	TGCGCCAGCAGCTTGGGAGGGACAGGGGGCGAGTACGAGCAGTACTTC
TRBJ2-3	TRBD1	-	TRBV10-3	CAIRRDSADTQYF	TGTGCCATCAGGAGGGACAGTGCAGATACGCAGTATTTT
TRBJ2-7	TRBD2	-	TRBV5-1	CASSLTSGGREEQYF	TGCGCCAGCAGCTTAACTAGCGGGGGCCGGGAAGAGCAGTACTTC
TRBJ2-2	-	-	TRBV5-1	CASSLIFSGYTGELFF	TGCGCCAGCAGCTTGATCTTTAGCGGTTACACCGGGGAGCTGTTTTTT
TRBJ2-1	-	-	TRBV11-3	CASSLETDNEQFF	TGTGCCAGCAGCTTAGAAACAGACAATGAGCAGTTCTTC
TRBJ1-5	-	-	TRBV2	CASSVSGPNQPQHF	TGTGCCAGCAGTGTGTCAGGGCCCAATCAGCCCCAGCATTTT
TRBJ1-4	-	-	TRBV30	CAWSRSTNEKLFF	TGTGCCTGGAGCCGGTCCACCAATGAAAAACTGTTTTTT
TRBJ2-3	TRBD2	-	TRBV5-1	CASSLGLAGGTPSTDTQYF	TGCGCCAGCAGCTTGGGGTTAGCGGGGGGCACCCCTAGCACAGATACGCAGTATTTT
TRBJ1-5	TRBD1	once	TRBV19	CASSIDWDRYSNQPQHF	TGTGCCAGTAGTATAGACTGGGACAGGTATAGCAATCAGCCCCAGCATTTT
TRBJ1-1	TRBD1	-	TRBV30	CAWGTAPWEAFF	TGTGCCTGGGGGACAGCACCTTGGGAAGCTTTCTTT
TRBJ2-1	-	-	TRBV5-1	CASSRLGRYNEQFF	TGCGCCAGCAGCCGCCTTGGCAGGTACAATGAGCAGTTCTTC
TRBJ2-3	TRBD2	once	TRBV20-1	CSASGQALAGTSTDTQYF	TGCAGTGCTAGTGGGCAGGCACTAGCGGGGACTAGCACAGATACGCAGTATTTT
TRBJ1-1	TRBD1	-	TRBV19	CASTSDRVEGSEAFF	TGTGCCAGTACTTCAGACAGGGTGGAGGGGTCTGAAGCTTTCTTT
TRBJ1-2	-	-	TRBV9	CASFSGWGYGYTF	TGTGCCAGCTTTTCAGGGTGGGGCTATGGCTACACCTTC
TRBJ1-5	-	-	TRBV7-9	CASSLALGVGGNQPQHF	TGTGCCAGCAGCTTAGCTCTAGGTGTAGGAGGCAATCAGCCCCAGCATTTT
TRBJ1-1	-	-	TRBV10-2	CASSATRGSEAFF	TGCGCCAGCAGTGCAACCAGGGGTAGTGAAGCTTTCTTT
TRBJ1-1	-	-	TRBV19	CASSILGGNTEAFF	TGTGCCAGTAGTATACTAGGGGGGAACACTGAAGCTTTCTTT